The 28 T cell receptor beta chains reported below all come from one sample, sequenced in a study of beta chain features in type 1 diabetes. General study points: Among patients with Type 1 diabetes, TCRB CDR3s were moderately but significantly shorter in every one of the four CD4+ subsets.

Antigens of these TCRs are unknown. Investigators reverse transcribed all isolated RNA, so they sequenced expressed TCRB transcripts. Using immunoSEQ multiplex PCR, the repertoire was profiled, and TCRdb retains in-frame clones only, with some absent. The sample yields 300,000 to 450,000 clones, over 9% seen once. Input material: central memory CD4+ T cells from blood. These TCRs come from a man between 25 and 39 years old with type 1 diabetes.

This clone was counted a few times. J is TRBJ1-5 and V is TRBV5-6; perhaps TRBD1 as D (5 bases). Trimming removed 2 bases from V and 7 bases from J, with 19 bases in between. Germline CDR1 and CDR2: SGHDT and YYEEEE. The CDR3 runs 16 residues. CDR3 sequence (DNA): TGTGCCAGCAGCTTCTATGGCCGGGGGTCGGGACAGCCCCAGCATTTT. This sequence encodes CASSFYGRGSGQPQHF.

This clone was seen more than once but under ten times. The chain uses TRBV5-1 and TRBJ2-5; TRBD1 matches at 9 bases. The J call could be wrong; TRBJ2-7 is a better fit for the DNA end. Per germline, CDR1 SGHRS and CDR2 YFSETQ. The CDR3 is 13 amino acids. The CDR3 reads CASSRDRDDEQYF. The CDR3 DNA follows: TGCGCCAGCAGCCGGGACAGGGACGACGAGCAGTACTTC.

In its sample, this clone was seen many times. The rearrangement links TRBV9 to TRBJ1-3; maybe TRBD1 (5 bases). The ends were cut back, 0 bases at V and 3 bases at J, with 10 bases in the middle. The germline V gene has CDR1 SGDLS and CDR2 YYNGEE. The CDR3 is made up of 15 amino acids. CDR3 DNA: TGTGCCAGCAGCGTAGCAGGGCCCGGTGGAAACACCATATATTTT. It specifies CASSVAGPGGNTIYF.

In this sample, this clone turned up many times. The sample has other DNA sequences that encode this CDR3 too. The chain uses TRBV7-2 and TRBJ2-7; TRBD2 might be the D (6 bases). With 0 bases removed from V and 2 bases from J, the gap between germline ends came to 8 bases. There are 14 residues in the CDR3. The germline V gene has CDR1 SGHTA and CDR2 FQGNSA. The CDR3 coding sequence is TGTGCCAGCAGCTTAGCGGGAGGCCCCTACGAGCAGTACTTC. This gives the protein CASSLAGGPYEQYF.

This clone was counted only a few times. This chain joins TRBV7-9 and TRBJ2-6; D remains ambiguous. V was shortened by 1 base and J by 0 bases, with 10 bases between the two germline ends. CDR1 SEHNR and CDR2 FQNEAQ come from the germline V gene (reference sequence). The CDR3 spans 17 residues. The CDR3 region is CASSLVMGPSGANVLTF. Here the CDR3 DNA reads TGTGCCAGCAGCTTAGTTATGGGTCCCTCTGGGGCCAACGTCCTGACTTTC.

This clone was detected many times. This chain connects TRBV7-9 to TRBJ2-1, with 10 bases aligning to TRBD2. This CDR3 has 16 residues. Looked up from germline, CDR1 is SEHNR and CDR2 is FQNEAQ (reference sequence). V lost 4 bases and J lost 3; bases outside the gene matches: 6. The CDR3 here is CASSSRSGRLYNEQFF. CDR3 bases: TGTGCCAGCAGCTCCCGTAGCGGGAGGCTCTACAATGAGCAGTTCTTC.

This clone has more than one count but fewer than ten. The CDR3 DNA sequence: TGTGCCAGCACCCGACAGGGGGGAAACACCATATATTTT. Its protein is CASTRQGGNTIYF. V usage is TRBV7-2 and J usage is TRBJ1-3; 8 bases map to TRBD1. Unmatched junction bases numbered 3, after V lost 7 bases and J lost 4 bases. The CDR3 consists of 13 residues. Germline V lookup: CDR1 SGHTA, CDR2 FQGNSA.

This clone was counted many times. V gene TRBV9 combines with J gene TRBJ2-1, with no clear D. The CDR3 runs 12 residues. Trimming pared 1 base from V and 10 bases from J, leaving 9 bases between. CDR1 and CDR2 (germline): SGDLS, YYNGEE. The DNA for the CDR3 is TGTGCCAGCAGCGTATCTTTCGGGGAGCAGTTCTTC. Translation: CASSVSFGEQFF.

The table lists this clone with a few counts. The J gene is TRBJ1-6, the V gene TRBV7-2; 8 nucleotides match TRBD1. The germline gives CDR1 SGHTA, CDR2 FQGNSA. CDR3 length equals 16 residues. J gave up 9 bases and V 4 bases, and 11 bases lay outside the gene matches. The CDR3: CASSSPRQGNSSPLHF. Written as DNA, the CDR3 is TGTGCCAGCAGCTCACCCCGACAGGGGAATAGTTCACCCCTCCACTTT.

The table lists this clone with a few counts. The rearrangement uses TRBV6-1 and TRBJ2-7, with 7 bases that match TRBD2. The V and J ends lost 3 bases and 0 bases, in that order; junction bases with no gene match: 2. This CDR3 contains 14 residues. CDR1 is MNHNS, CDR2 SASEGT, per germline. CDR3 region: CASSDTSVSYEQYF. The CDR3 DNA reads as TGTGCCAGCAGTGATACTAGCGTCTCCTACGAGCAGTACTTC.

A few counts support this clone. The CDR3 DNA reads as TGTGCCAGCAGGCGAGATGAAAAACTGTTTTTT. Translating it yields CASRRDEKLFF. The gene calls are TRBV6-6 and TRBJ1-4, with D unclear. Looked up from germline, CDR1 is MNHNY and CDR2 is SVGAGI (reference sequence). This CDR3 has 11 residues. V dropped 6 bases and J dropped 6 bases, with 5 bases sitting between them.

This clone showed up many times. The J gene is TRBJ2-7, the V gene TRBV28, with TRBD2 matching 10 bases. Germline V gene lookup returns CDR1 MDHEN and CDR2 SYDVKM. J gave up 6 bases and V 7 bases, and 12 bases lay outside the gene matches. This CDR3 is built from 15 residues. CDR3 DNA sequence: TGTGCCAGCACCCTCGCCCTTAGCGGGAGGATCGAGCAGTACTTC. It codes for CASTLALSGRIEQYF. Variable domain in full (rest from reference TRBV28 and TRBJ2-7): DVKVTQSSRYLVKRTGEKVFLECVQDMDHENMFWYRQDPGLGLRLIYFSYDVKMKEKGDIPEGYSVSREKKERFSLILESASTNQTSMYLCASTLALSGRIEQYFGPGTRLTVT.

The chain links TRBV5-1 to TRBJ2-3; D is possibly TRBD1 or TRBD2 (7 bases each). The CDR3 has 16 residues. Trimming removed 2 bases at V and 4 bases at J, with 17 bases between. Germline CDR1 and CDR2: SGHRS and YFSETQ. The CDR3 sequence: CASSLTGEGAADTQYF. CDR3 sequence (DNA): TGCGCCAGCAGCTTAACGGGGGAGGGGGCCGCAGATACGCAGTATTTT.

This clone came up many times. The chain joins TRBV29-1 to TRBJ2-1; tentative D call: TRBD1 (5 bases). CDR3 length: 13 amino acids. Germline V gene lookup returns CDR1 SQVTM and CDR2 ANQGSEA. The germline V and J ends were trimmed by 7 bases and 7 bases, with 17 bases remaining between them. CDR3 nucleotide sequence: TGCAGCGGTTCGCGGCAGGGCCCTAATGAGCAGTTCTTC. As protein: CSGSRQGPNEQFF.

J is TRBJ2-2 and V is TRBV7-2, with 7 nucleotides matching TRBD1. Germline loops: CDR1 SGHTA, CDR2 FQGNSA. This CDR3 contains 17 residues. Trimming cost V 4 bases and J 9 bases; bases outside gene matches: 17. In DNA form, the CDR3 reads TGTGCCAGCAGCTCTCGACAGGGCTTAAATAATTACCGGGAGCTGTTTTTT. It specifies CASSSRQGLNNYRELFF.

The chain is built from TRBV14 and TRBJ1-2; 7 nucleotides line up with TRBD1. CDR1 SGHDN and CDR2 FVKESK come from the germline V gene. Germline trimming cut 6 bases from V and 4 bases from J; bases unmatched to any gene: 8. The CDR3 is 14 amino acids. The CDR3 here is CASRRQGGTYGYTF. DNA for the CDR3: TGTGCCAGCAGAAGACAGGGTGGGACCTATGGCTACACCTTC. The variable domain in full, completed from reference TRBV14 and TRBJ1-2, reads EAGVTQFPSHSVIEKGQTVTLRCDPISGHDNLYWYRRVMGKEIKFLLHFVKESKQDESGMPNNRFLAERTGGTYSTLKVQPAELEDSGVYFCASRRQGGTYGYTFGSGTRLTVV.

There are a few counts of this clone. The rearrangement uses TRBV6-5 and TRBJ2-7; D possibly corresponds to TRBD1 (6 bases). Trimming took off 10 bases at V and 3 bases at J, with 13 bases between the two ends. Germline CDR1 MNHEY, CDR2 SVGAGI. There are 12 residues in the CDR3. The CDR3 sequence is CANRTESYEQYF. The CDR3 nucleotides are TGTGCCAACAGGACAGAGAGCTACGAGCAGTACTTC.

This chain joins TRBV2 and TRBJ2-1, with D perhaps TRBD1 (5 bases). From germline, CDR1 is SNHLY and CDR2 FYNNEI. The ends were cut back, 5 bases at V and 5 bases at J, with 13 bases in the middle. This CDR3 comprises 14 residues. CDR3 nucleotides: TGTGCCAGCAGTCGATCAGGGCTTAACAATGAGCAGTTCTTC. This encodes CASSRSGLNNEQFF.

CDR3: CASSEGAGSAEAFF. For the CDR3, the DNA is TGTGCCAGCTCGGAAGGGGCAGGGTCGGCTGAAGCTTTCTTT. V usage is TRBV18 and J usage is TRBJ1-1; possibly TRBD1 for D (5 bases). Trimming removed 6 bases at V and 6 bases at J, with 17 bases between. Germline loops: CDR1 KGHSH, CDR2 LQKENI. This CDR3 has 14 residues.

This clone has ten or more counts. The CDR3 sequence: CASSPGTSGRAGEQYF. Here the CDR3 DNA reads TGTGCCAGCAGTCCCGGGACTAGCGGGAGGGCCGGCGAGCAGTACTTC. The V and J genes are TRBV2 and TRBJ2-7, with TRBD2 identical over 16 bases. V was pared by 5 bases and J by 6 bases, with 7 bases of the junction left unmatched. The CDR3 runs 16 residues. Germline values: CDR1 SNHLY, CDR2 FYNNEI.

The chain uses TRBV4-1 and TRBJ2-5; D is undetermined. Looked up from germline, CDR1 is MGHRA and CDR2 is YSYEKL. V was shortened by 6 bases and J by 5 bases, with 13 bases between the two germline ends. The CDR3 is 13 residues long. The CDR3 region has the DNA TGCGCCAGCAGTCAATTACTTAACGAGACCCAGTACTTC. Translated, it gives CASSQLLNETQYF.

The rearrangement joins TRBV7-9 to TRBJ1-3; D gene uncertain. From germline, CDR1 is SEHNR and CDR2 FQNEAQ (reference sequence). The CDR3 totals 15 residues. Trimming shortened V by 1 base and J by 4 bases, and 11 bases separated the two germline ends. CDR3 loop: CASSLGGSSGNTIYF. CDR3 nucleotides: TGTGCCAGCAGCTTAGGCGGGAGTTCAGGAAACACCATATATTTT.

The DNA of the CDR3 is TGTGCCGGCCACAGGGTTTCCGACGAGCAGTACTTC. Translated: CAGHRVSDEQYF. The chain recombines TRBV30 with TRBJ2-7; D possibly corresponds to TRBD1 (6 bases). Trimming took 8 bases from V and 5 from J, leaving 16 bases between them. Germline CDR1 reads GTSNPN; CDR2 reads SVGIG (reference sequence). This CDR3 has 12 residues.

V gene TRBV19 combines with J gene TRBJ2-7; tentative D call: TRBD1 (6 bases). The CDR3 is made up of 14 amino acids. In germline, CDR1 is LNHDA, CDR2 SQIVND (reference sequence). V was clipped by 2 bases and J by 4 bases, with 12 bases between them. The chain's CDR3 is CASSIPGTSYEQYF. CDR3 DNA: TGTGCCAGTAGTATACCGGGGACATCTTACGAGCAGTACTTC.

The chain joins TRBV4-2 to TRBJ1-2; weak D call: TRBD1 (6 bases). This CDR3 has 18 amino acids. Per the germline V gene, CDR1 is LGHNA and CDR2 is YNFKEQ. Between the trimmed V and J ends, which lost 0 bases and 3 bases, there was a span of 20 bases. CDR3 nucleotide sequence: TGTGCCAGCAGCCAAGATATTGGGAAGGGGGGCGTCGACTATGGCTACACCTTC. Its protein product is CASSQDIGKGGVDYGYTF.

There are a few counts of this clone. The J gene is TRBJ2-7, the V gene TRBV5-1; D remains unclear. V lost 2 bases to trimming and J lost 5 bases, with 5 bases between them. The CDR3 spans 11 residues. Germline values: CDR1 SGHRS, CDR2 YFSETQ. CDR3 DNA sequence: TGCGCCAGCAGCTTTGGGGACGAGCAGTACTTC. As protein: CASSFGDEQYF. Together with reference TRBV5-1 and TRBJ2-7, the CDR3 gives the full variable domain: KAGVTQTPRYLIKTRGQQVTLSCSPISGHRSVSWYQQTPGQGLQFLFEYFSETQRNKGNFPGRFSGRQFSNSRSEMNVSTLELGDSALYLCASSFGDEQYFGPGTRLTVT.

V is TRBV5-6 and J is TRBJ2-2; D might be TRBD2 (5 bases). V lost 4 bases to trimming and J lost 2 bases, with 9 bases between them. CDR3 length: 14 amino acids. The germline gives CDR1 SGHDT, CDR2 YYEEEE. The CDR3 region is CASSPRANTGELFF. The CDR3, as DNA: TGTGCCAGCAGCCCGAGGGCTAACACCGGGGAGCTGTTTTTT.

This sequence joins TRBV27 and TRBJ2-4; 11 bases are a match to TRBD1. The CDR3 has 15 amino acids. The germline CDR1 and CDR2 sequences are MNHEY and SMNVEV (reference sequence). Trimming removed 7 bases from V and 6 bases from J; junction bases left unmatched: 8. CDR3 nucleotide sequence: TGTGCCAGCAATCAACACGGGACAGGGGGAAACATTCAGTACTTC. Translating it yields CASNQHGTGGNIQYF.